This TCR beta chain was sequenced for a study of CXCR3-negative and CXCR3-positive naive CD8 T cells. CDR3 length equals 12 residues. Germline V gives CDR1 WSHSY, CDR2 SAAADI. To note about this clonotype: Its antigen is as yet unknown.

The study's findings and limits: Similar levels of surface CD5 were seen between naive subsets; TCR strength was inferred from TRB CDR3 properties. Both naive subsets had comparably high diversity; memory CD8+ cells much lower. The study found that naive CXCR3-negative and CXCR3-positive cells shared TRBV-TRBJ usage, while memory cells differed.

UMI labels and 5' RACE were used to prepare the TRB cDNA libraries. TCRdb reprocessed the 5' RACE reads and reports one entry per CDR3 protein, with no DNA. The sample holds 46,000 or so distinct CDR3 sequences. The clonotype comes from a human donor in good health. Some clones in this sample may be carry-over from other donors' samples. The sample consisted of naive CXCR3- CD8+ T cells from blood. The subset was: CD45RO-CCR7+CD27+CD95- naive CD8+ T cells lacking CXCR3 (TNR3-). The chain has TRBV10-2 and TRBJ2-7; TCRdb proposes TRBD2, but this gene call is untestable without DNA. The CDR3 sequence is CASASGAYEQYF.